The entry below gives a single T cell receptor beta chain sequence along with its context. The data were taken from a study of shared clonotypes between healthy human individuals. The table came from immunoSEQ multiplex PCR; TCRdb's copy has only in-frame clones and leaves some out. Among fewer than 1.6 million clones listed, 98% were seen once. This receptor was obtained from a man aged 30 to 39 in good health. Specimen: naive CD4+ T cells sorted from blood. The subset is: CD45RA+ positively selected.

CDR3 sequence (DNA): TGTGCCAGCAGCCCCCGCTTGAGACTAGCGGGAGTTGGCCCATGGACAGATACGCAGTATTTT. Its protein is CASSPRLRLAGVGPWTDTQYF. V usage is TRBV13 and J usage is TRBJ2-3; 12 bases align to TRBD2. V dropped 5 bases and J dropped 3; count of bases not matched to a gene: 21. Germline lookup yields CDR1 PRHDT and CDR2 FYEKMQ (reference sequence). There are 21 residues in the CDR3.